The 20 T cell receptor beta chains below all came from one sample that was sequenced in a study of blood T cell repertoires in COVID-19. Repertoires were generated with immunoSEQ multiplex PCR, while TCRdb's copy carries only in-frame clones and drops some. The sample consists of roughly 250,000 clones, about nine tenths of them appearing once. Sequencing was carried out using peripheral blood. The receptor source for this set is a woman in her forties with acute or convalescent COVID-19.

The chain is built from TRBV2 and TRBJ1-5; the match to TRBD1 covers 7 bases. V trimming: 6 bases; J trimming: 9 bases; junction bases outside the gene matches: 8. CDR3 length equals 13 residues. CDR1 and CDR2 (germline): SNHLY, FYNNEI. CDR3 amino acids: CASRYRGGGPQHF. CDR3 nucleotides: TGTGCCAGCAGGTACAGGGGAGGAGGGCCCCAGCATTTT.

The chain has TRBV29-1 and TRBJ1-6; 9 bases line up with TRBD1. J lost 7 bases, V lost 6 bases, and 4 bases had no gene match. The CDR3 covers 13 residues. Germline V gene data show CDR1 as SQVTM and CDR2 as ANQGSEA. The CDR3: CSVAGQGNSPLHF. Written as DNA, the CDR3 is TGCAGCGTCGCGGGACAGGGCAATTCACCCCTCCACTTT.

The chain is built from TRBV11-2 and TRBJ2-3; TRBD2 is a possible D gene (6 bases). There are 16 residues in the CDR3. CDR1 and CDR2 (germline): SGHAT, FQNNGV. V shed 1 base and J shed 5 bases, with 16 bases lying between them. The CDR3 sequence is CASSLAPGLGGDTQYF. The CDR3 DNA reads as TGTGCCAGCAGCTTAGCCCCGGGACTGGGCGGAGATACGCAGTATTTT.

J is TRBJ1-2 and V is TRBV5-1; D is unresolved. Per germline, CDR1 SGHRS and CDR2 YFSETQ. The V gene lost 0 bases and the J gene lost 4 bases, with 4 bases spanning the gap. The CDR3 totals 12 residues. The CDR3 nucleotides read TGCGCCAGCAGCTTGGACAGCTATGGCTACACCTTC. This translates into CASSLDSYGYTF.

This chain links TRBV2 with TRBJ1-5; TRBD1 agrees at 7 bases. The CDR3 length is 15 residues. Unmatched junction bases numbered 12, after V lost 8 bases and J lost 5 bases. The germline CDR1 and CDR2 sequences are SNHLY and FYNNEI. The CDR3 region has the DNA TGTGCCAGCTCAGACAGGGACGGTCCATATCAGCCCCAGCATTTT. Its translation is CASSDRDGPYQPQHF.

The chain links TRBV19 to TRBJ2-2; no definite D call. The CDR3 loop spans 14 amino acids. Germline loops: CDR1 LNHDA, CDR2 SQIVND (reference sequence). Trimming cost V 3 bases and J 3 bases, with 8 bases left between them. The CDR3 spells CASSIGRDTGELFF. CDR3 DNA sequence: TGTGCCAGTAGTATCGGTCGGGACACCGGGGAGCTGTTTTTT. The whole variable domain, filled in from reference TRBV19 and TRBJ2-2, reads DGGITQSPKYLFRKEGQNVTLSCEQNLNHDAMYWYRQDPGQGLRLIYYSQIVNDFQKGDIAEGYSVSREKKESFPLTVTSAQKNPTAFYLCASSIGRDTGELFFGEGSRLTVL.

The rearrangement links TRBV7-2 to TRBJ2-4, with D perhaps TRBD2 (5 bases). V lost 2 bases and J 5 bases, leaving 10 bases between the germline ends. The CDR3 has 14 residues. Germline V lookup: CDR1 SGHTA, CDR2 FQGNSA. The CDR3 is CASSLSGGQNIQYF. CDR3 DNA: TGTGCCAGCAGCTTAAGCGGTGGTCAAAACATTCAGTACTTC.

This sequence joins TRBV3-1 (or the pseudogene TRBV3-2) and TRBJ2-1; 8 positions agree with TRBD2. The trim removed 0 bases at V and 8 bases at J, leaving 6 bases unmatched. The CDR3 is made up of 15 amino acids. Germline V gene sequence: CDR1 LGHDT, CDR2 YNNKEL (reference sequence). Here the CDR3 reads CASSQDSRGGDEQFF. Here the CDR3 DNA reads TGTGCCAGCAGCCAAGATTCCCGGGGGGGGGATGAGCAGTTCTTC.

The chain has TRBV6-1 and TRBJ1-6, with D maybe TRBD1 (6 bases). Between the trimmed V and J ends, which lost 0 bases and 9 bases, there was a span of 15 bases. Germline V lookup: CDR1 MNHNS, CDR2 SASEGT. The length of the CDR3 is 16 residues. The CDR3 reads CASSEAPPGASSPLHF. CDR3 bases: TGTGCCAGCAGTGAAGCCCCGCCAGGGGCTAGTTCACCCCTCCACTTT.

This chain connects TRBV5-8 to TRBJ1-2; TRBD1 is a possible D gene (5 bases). V was pared by 4 bases and J by 8 bases, with 18 bases between. The CDR3 has 14 residues. The germline V gene encodes CDR1 SGHTS and CDR2 YDEGEE. The CDR3 DNA follows: TGTGCCAGCAGCCACCCTGGGGGGAGGGACGGCTACACCTTC. The encoded protein is CASSHPGGRDGYTF.

The V and J genes are TRBV4-2 and TRBJ1-6; D unclear. This CDR3 contains 16 residues. Germline loops: CDR1 LGHNA, CDR2 YNFKEQ. The V gene lost 1 base and the J gene lost 5 bases, with 12 bases spanning the gap. CDR3 in DNA: TGTGCCAGCAGCCAAGGTCCGGCAGGCGATAATTCACCCCTCCACTTT. This codes for CASSQGPAGDNSPLHF.

The genes are TRBV6-6 and TRBJ2-7, with 7 bases matching TRBD1. The V gene's germline CDR1 is MNHNY and CDR2 SVGAGI (reference sequence). Unmatched junction bases numbered 9, after V lost 2 bases and J lost 5 bases. The CDR3 has 15 residues. The CDR3 is CASSYRSAGGNEQYV. Written as DNA, the CDR3 is TGTGCCAGCAGTTACCGATCGGCAGGGGGAAACGAGCAGTACGTC.

This chain uses TRBV12-1 with TRBJ1-5. TRBV12-1 is flagged as a pseudogene. This CDR3 comprises 17 residues. This CDR3 is CASSSDRTRYGRQPQHF. The CDR3 DNA reads TGTGCCAGCAGCTCCGATAGGACGAGGTATGGGAGACAGCCCCAGCATTTT.

This clone has just one count. This sample also contains other DNA sequences that code for the same CDR3. The V gene is TRBV3-1 (or the pseudogene TRBV3-2), the J gene TRBJ1-2; TRBD1 might be the D (5 bases). The germline V gene has CDR1 LGHDT and CDR2 YNNKEL (reference sequence). The CDR3 has 13 amino acids. Trimming took 0 bases from V and 8 from J, leaving 10 bases between them. CDR3 residues: CASSQEGAGGYTF. In DNA, the CDR3 is TGTGCCAGCAGCCAAGAAGGGGCTGGGGGCTACACCTTC.

This clone has only one observation. The V call is TRBV5-1, the J call TRBJ1-1; 9 bases align to TRBD1. Germline-derived CDR1 and CDR2 are SGHRS and YFSETQ. The trim removed 4 bases at V and 1 base at J, leaving 5 bases unmatched. This CDR3 contains 15 residues. CDR3 nucleotide sequence: TGCGCCAGCAGCCAGATGACAGGGGGGAACACTGAAGCTTTCTTT. It is translated as CASSQMTGGNTEAFF.

The gene calls are TRBV28 and TRBJ1-1; 7 nucleotides line up with TRBD1. The CDR3 contains 16 residues. Germline loops: CDR1 MDHEN, CDR2 SYDVKM. The V segment lost 2 bases and the J segment 6 bases; nucleotides outside the gene matches: 12. CDR3 in amino acids: CASSLPLQGVIAEAFF. The CDR3 region has the DNA TGTGCCAGCAGTTTACCCCTCCAGGGGGTCATCGCTGAAGCTTTCTTT.

This chain joins TRBV18 and TRBJ2-3; tentative D call: TRBD2 (6 bases). The germline V gene encodes CDR1 KGHSH and CDR2 LQKENI. Trimming shortened V by 3 bases and J by 4 bases, and 23 bases separated the two germline ends. This CDR3 is built from 18 residues. DNA of the CDR3: TGTGCCAGCTCACCCCCGGTCGCCGGCGGATGGGGGGCAGATACGCAGTATTTT. Its translation is CASSPPVAGGWGADTQYF.

The V gene is TRBV11-2, the J gene TRBJ2-2; D is possibly TRBD2 (5 bases). The CDR3 has 15 amino acids. Trimming pared 6 bases from V and 2 bases from J, leaving 13 bases between. Germline CDR1 and CDR2: SGHAT and FQNNGV. Here the CDR3 DNA reads TGTGCCAGCAGTAAGGACGGGATTAACACCGGGGAGCTGTTTTTT. The encoded protein is CASSKDGINTGELFF. The whole variable domain, filled in from reference TRBV11-2 and TRBJ2-2, reads EAGVAQSPRYKIIEKRQSVAFWCNPISGHATLYWYQQILGQGPKLLIQFQNNGVVDDSQLPKDRFSAERLKGVDSTLKIQPAKLEDSAVYLCASSKDGINTGELFFGEGSRLTVL.

J is TRBJ1-4 and V is TRBV27, with D perhaps matching TRBD1 (5 bases). V was shortened by 8 bases and J by 4 bases, with 17 bases between the two germline ends. This CDR3 has 15 residues. Germline-derived CDR1 and CDR2 are MNHEY and SMNVEV (reference sequence). The chain's CDR3 is CASGEYRGSNEKLFF. The CDR3 DNA reads TGTGCCAGCGGGGAATATAGGGGTAGTAATGAAAAACTGTTTTTT.

The CDR3 region has the DNA TGTGCCAGCAGTGATATTTTTGCGGCGGGGGGGAACGAGCAGTACGTC. It is translated as CASSDIFAAGGNEQYV. The gene calls are TRBV6-1 and TRBJ2-7; 9 bases fit TRBD2. The CDR3 is 16 residues long. J gave up 5 bases and V 3 bases, and 11 bases lay outside the gene matches. The germline CDR1 and CDR2 sequences are MNHNS and SASEGT.